The 8 T cell receptor beta chains reported below all come from one sample, sequenced in a study of control samples from healthy donors and cancer patients. Sequenced by immunoSEQ multiplex PCR; TCRdb stores in-frame clones only, minus some. The sample contains tens of thousands of clones, about 82% of which appear only once. What was sequenced was blood. Source of these receptors: a man aged 35 to 55 in good health.

V is TRBV11-2 and J is TRBJ2-3; 9 bases line up with TRBD2. The CDR3 contains 16 residues. The germline V gene has CDR1 SGHAT and CDR2 FQNNGV. With V trimmed by 5 bases and J by 5 bases, 11 bases remained unmatched. CDR3 sequence reads: CASSPQMLAGRDTQYF. CDR3 in DNA: TGTGCCAGCAGCCCCCAGATGCTAGCGGGACGAGATACGCAGTATTTT. Full variable domain (missing parts from reference TRBV11-2 and TRBJ2-3): EAGVAQSPRYKIIEKRQSVAFWCNPISGHATLYWYQQILGQGPKLLIQFQNNGVVDDSQLPKDRFSAERLKGVDSTLKIQPAKLEDSAVYLCASSPQMLAGRDTQYFGPGTRLTVL.

The V call is TRBV9, the J call TRBJ1-2, with D tentatively TRBD1 (5 bases). This CDR3 spans 13 amino acids. Trimming stripped 0 bases from V and 4 bases from J, with 7 bases between. Germline V gene lookup returns CDR1 SGDLS and CDR2 YYNGEE. The CDR3 DNA reads TGTGCCAGCAGCGTAGAGGGGCCCTATGGCTACACCTTC. Its protein is CASSVEGPYGYTF.

There are a few counts of this clone. This chain links TRBV18 with TRBJ1-5, with D perhaps matching TRBD1 (5 bases). Germline values: CDR1 KGHSH, CDR2 LQKENI. This CDR3 contains 14 residues. V dropped 2 bases and J dropped 6 bases, with 11 bases sitting between them. The CDR3 coding sequence is TGTGCCAGCTCACCAGGGGCATTCACTCAGCCCCAGCATTTT. As protein: CASSPGAFTQPQHF.

This chain links TRBV7-7 with TRBJ1-1, with no clear D. CDR1 SSHAT and CDR2 FNYEAQ come from the germline V gene (reference sequence). The germline V and J ends were trimmed by 5 bases and 4 bases, with 11 bases remaining between them. There are 13 residues in the CDR3. The CDR3 here is CASSLLMSTEAFF. The CDR3 nucleotides are TGTGCCAGCAGCCTCCTCATGTCCACTGAAGCTTTCTTT.

The chain's CDR3 is CAISGRVGADTQYF. The CDR3 DNA follows: TGTGCCATCAGTGGTAGGGTTGGGGCAGATACGCAGTATTTT. The gene calls are TRBV10-3 and TRBJ2-3, with D uncertain. Trimming stripped 4 bases from V and 4 bases from J, with 12 bases between. Germline V lookup: CDR1 ENHRY, CDR2 SYGVKD. CDR3 length equals 14 residues.

The chain couples TRBV4-3 to TRBJ1-1; a possible D gene is TRBD1 (6 bases). There are 16 residues in the CDR3. Deletions cut 2 bases from V and 5 bases from J, with 18 bases between. Germline CDR1 reads LGHNA; CDR2 reads YSLEER. This chain's CDR3 is CASSQMGGARPTEAFF. The CDR3 region has the DNA TGCGCCAGCAGCCAAATGGGGGGGGCGCGGCCGACTGAAGCTTTCTTT.

This clone was seen once. The chain couples TRBV14 to TRBJ2-7; perhaps TRBD2 as D (5 bases). The CDR3 runs to 13 residues. Germline assignment: CDR1 SGHDN and CDR2 FVKESK. V was clipped by 4 bases and J by 3 bases, with 10 bases between them. The CDR3 spells CASSLSGRYEQYF. In nucleotides, the CDR3 is TGTGCCAGCAGCCTCAGCGGTCGCTACGAGCAGTACTTC.

Only one count was recorded for this clone. The rearrangement uses TRBV30 and TRBJ1-1; 7 nucleotides match TRBD1. This CDR3 contains 12 residues. Germline CDR1 GTSNPN, CDR2 SVGIG (reference sequence). The junction had 11 bases not matched to a gene; V was cut back by 5 bases and J by 11 bases. The CDR3 DNA reads TGTGCCTGGTCATCCGGGACAGCCATCGCTTTCTTT. It is translated as CAWSSGTAIAFF.